This passage covers 22 T cell receptor beta chains from one sample sequenced in a study of blood T cell repertoires in COVID-19. Measured with immunoSEQ multiplex PCR; TCRdb has only the in-frame clones, and not every one. The data show 200,000 or so clones, approximately 82% seen once. Sequenced sample: peripheral blood. The source is a human donor in a cohort sampled during active COVID-19.

The V call is TRBV28, the J call TRBJ1-3; D gene unclear. The CDR3 has 15 amino acids. V was trimmed by 2 bases and J by 4 bases, leaving 12 bases between them. The germline V gene encodes CDR1 MDHEN and CDR2 SYDVKM. CDR3 coding DNA: TGTGCCAGCAGTTTAGCTGACATTAAAGGAAACACCATATATTTT. Its translation: CASSLADIKGNTIYF.

The chain has TRBV5-1 and TRBJ2-7, with D perhaps TRBD1 (5 bases). The CDR3 runs 15 residues. Germline lookup yields CDR1 SGHRS and CDR2 YFSETQ. V was trimmed by 0 bases and J by 2 bases, leaving 12 bases between them. CDR3 sequence: CASSLDSGPAYEQYF. Here the CDR3 DNA reads TGCGCCAGCAGCTTGGATTCAGGGCCGGCCTACGAGCAGTACTTC.

The chain links TRBV2 to TRBJ2-1; TRBD2 aligns across 8 bases. CDR1 and CDR2 (germline): SNHLY, FYNNEI. This CDR3 spans 19 amino acids. Unmatched junction bases numbered 23, after V lost 4 bases and J lost 9 bases. CDR3 region: CASSGHWTGTRGGNGEQFF. The CDR3 coding sequence is TGTGCCAGCAGTGGCCATTGGACCGGGACTAGGGGTGGCAATGGTGAGCAGTTCTTC.

This clone was observed a handful of times. V is TRBV5-6 and J is TRBJ2-7; D gene uncertain. Trimming removed 0 bases from V and 2 bases from J, with 9 bases in between. The length of the CDR3 is 14 residues. Germline CDR1 and CDR2: SGHDT and YYEEEE. The CDR3, as DNA: TGTGCCAGCAGCTTGGAAGTAGAGGCCTACGAGCAGTACTTC. Protein product: CASSLEVEAYEQYF.

The V gene is TRBV2, the J gene TRBJ2-7; 9 nucleotides agree with TRBD1. CDR1 and CDR2 (germline): SNHLY, FYNNEI. This CDR3 comprises 14 residues. J lost 5 bases, V lost 6 bases, and 8 bases had no gene match. For the CDR3, the DNA is TGTGCCAGCAGAGAACGGGACAGGGACAACGAGCAGTACTTC. Translation: CASRERDRDNEQYF.

This sequence joins TRBV11-1 and TRBJ1-2; 7 positions match TRBD1. Germline-derived CDR1 and CDR2 are SGHAT and FQDESV (reference sequence). The CDR3 consists of 13 residues. V shed 5 bases and J 6 bases; nucleotides not matched to a gene: 6. CDR3 nucleotides: TGTGCCAGCAGCCCCCGGGACAGCGATGGCTACACCTTC. Amino acids: CASSPRDSDGYTF.

For the CDR3, the DNA is TGTGCCAGCAGCCTGGGACTAGGCTCCTACGAGCAGTACTTC. Its translation is CASSLGLGSYEQYF. The chain recombines TRBV3-1 (or the pseudogene TRBV3-2) with TRBJ2-7; 8 bases map to TRBD2. V shed 4 bases, J shed 0 bases, and the junction held 2 bases outside the gene matches. This CDR3 spans 14 amino acids. Per germline, CDR1 LGHDT and CDR2 YNNKEL (reference sequence).

The chain carries TRBV19 and TRBJ2-1; the D is unclear. CDR3 length: 14 amino acids. Per the germline V gene, CDR1 is LNHDA and CDR2 is SQIVND (reference sequence). V gave up 5 bases and J gave up 6 bases, with 14 bases separating them. In nucleotides, the CDR3 is TGTGCCAGTAGTCTTCACGGTTCGGTCAATGAGCAGTTCTTC. It yields the protein CASSLHGSVNEQFF.

The chain joins TRBV18 to TRBJ2-4; D gene unclear. Trimming pared 0 bases from V and 1 base from J, leaving 10 bases between. Germline values: CDR1 KGHSH, CDR2 LQKENI. The CDR3 is 16 amino acids. The CDR3 nucleotides read TGTGCCAGCTCACCACCCGTCAACGGGGCCAAAAACATTCAGTACTTC. This translates into CASSPPVNGAKNIQYF. The complete variable domain, with remaining parts taken from reference TRBV18 and TRBJ2-4, reads NAGVMQNPRHLVRRRGQEARLRCSPMKGHSHVYWYRQLPEEGLKFMVYLQKENIIDESGMPKERFSAEFPKEGPSILRIQQVVRGDSAAYFCASSPPVNGAKNIQYFGAGTRLSVL.

The chain links TRBV6-4 to TRBJ2-7; 13 nucleotides align to TRBD2. The V segment lost 2 bases and the J segment 2 bases; nucleotides outside the gene matches: 12. Germline V gives CDR1 MRHNA, CDR2 SNTAGT. This CDR3 has 19 amino acids. The CDR3 DNA is TGTGCCAGCAGTGACCCCGCGCGGACTAGCGGGAGTAGGGCCTACGAGCAGTACTTC. It yields the protein CASSDPARTSGSRAYEQYF.

This chain links TRBV7-9 with TRBJ1-3; D may be TRBD1 (5 bases). V lost 2 bases and J lost 0, with 5 bases in between. The CDR3 sequence is 14 residues long. In germline, CDR1 is SEHNR, CDR2 FQNEAQ (reference sequence). DNA of the CDR3: TGTGCCAGCAGCTTACAGGGCTCTGGAAACACCATATATTTT. It specifies CASSLQGSGNTIYF.

A single count supports this clone. The rearrangement uses TRBV7-9 and TRBJ2-7; the match to TRBD1 covers 8 bases. Germline assignment: CDR1 SEHNR and CDR2 FQNEAQ (reference sequence). V was pared by 3 bases and J by 6 bases, with 4 bases of the junction left unmatched. CDR3 length: 13 residues. CDR3 nucleotides: TGTGCCAGCAGCTTGACAGGGGTAGGCGAGCAGTACTTC. This sequence encodes CASSLTGVGEQYF.

The chain employs TRBV11-2 and TRBJ2-1; D gene unclear. Trimming took 4 bases from V and 6 from J, leaving 16 bases between them. The CDR3 is made up of 15 amino acids. In germline, CDR1 is SGHAT, CDR2 FQNNGV. CDR3 nucleotides: TGTGCCAGCAGCTCCTTAAGAGAGTCGGGCAATGAGCAGTTCTTC. Translated: CASSSLRESGNEQFF.

The gene calls are TRBV19 and TRBJ2-2, with 7 bases matching TRBD2. Germline values: CDR1 LNHDA, CDR2 SQIVND (reference sequence). The CDR3 sequence is 14 residues long. V gave up 7 bases and J gave up 6 bases; unmatched junction bases: 8. The CDR3 protein is CASTSPGGSGELFF. DNA for the CDR3: TGTGCCAGTACTTCCCCGGGGGGATCCGGGGAGCTGTTTTTT.

About this clone: This CDR3 is also generated by other DNA sequences in the sample. The rearrangement links TRBV5-1 to TRBJ2-5; D is perhaps TRBD2 (6 bases). Trimming cost V 0 bases and J 5 bases, with 11 bases left between them. Germline loops: CDR1 SGHRS, CDR2 YFSETQ. CDR3 length: 14 residues. CDR3 sequence: CASSLGGGKETQYF. The CDR3 bases are TGCGCCAGCAGCTTGGGAGGAGGGAAGGAGACCCAGTACTTC.

The V gene is TRBV7-8, the J gene TRBJ2-1; 8 positions match TRBD2. The trim removed 5 bases at V and 5 bases at J, leaving 8 bases unmatched. The germline V gene encodes CDR1 SGHVS and CDR2 FQNEAQ. The length of the CDR3 is 15 residues. CDR3 protein: CASSLGTSTNNEQFF. The CDR3 DNA sequence: TGTGCCAGCAGCCTCGGGACTAGTACGAACAATGAGCAGTTCTTC.

This chain links TRBV28 with TRBJ2-4; D gene unclear. The CDR3 contains 12 residues. CDR1 is MDHEN, CDR2 SYDVKM, per germline. Trimming took 5 bases from V and 13 from J, leaving 15 bases between them. CDR3 nucleotides: TGTGCCAGCAGTATACACCCGGGTTTACAGTACTTC. This sequence encodes CASSIHPGLQYF.

The genes are TRBV30 and TRBJ1-2; D perhaps matches TRBD1 (5 bases). This CDR3 comprises 16 residues. The ends were cut back, 2 bases at V and 5 bases at J, with 21 bases in the middle. Looked up from germline, CDR1 is GTSNPN and CDR2 is SVGIG (reference sequence). For the CDR3, the DNA is TGTGCCTGGAGTAAATTGGGAGGGGCAGTTGCTTATGGCTACACCTTC. Amino acid sequence: CAWSKLGGAVAYGYTF.

The gene calls are TRBV28 and TRBJ2-2; D unclear. Trimming cost V 3 bases and J 6 bases, with 5 bases left between them. CDR1 is MDHEN and CDR2 is SYDVKM in the germline V gene. This CDR3 has 12 amino acids. The CDR3 region has the DNA TGTGCCAGCAGTTTCTATGCCGGGGAGCTGTTTTTT. Its protein is CASSFYAGELFF.

This chain links TRBV5-1 with TRBJ1-2, with D hard to call. Germline V lookup: CDR1 SGHRS, CDR2 YFSETQ. The CDR3 totals 12 residues. Trimming took off 2 bases at V and 5 bases at J, with 7 bases between the two ends. The CDR3 sequence is CASSFEGYGYTF. CDR3 sequence (DNA): TGCGCCAGCAGCTTTGAGGGTTATGGCTACACCTTC.

This rearrangement joins TRBV30 to TRBJ1-1; no clear D gene. The V gene lost 5 bases and the J gene lost 3 bases, with 13 bases spanning the gap. The CDR3 is made up of 13 amino acids. The V gene's germline CDR1 is GTSNPN and CDR2 SVGIG (reference sequence). The CDR3 coding sequence is TGTGCCTGGTCTTTCCGGGTGGACACTGAAGCTTTCTTT. Protein sequence: CAWSFRVDTEAFF.

The chain combines TRBV5-1 with TRBJ2-3; the D gene is possibly TRBD1 (7 bases). The germline gives CDR1 SGHRS, CDR2 YFSETQ. The CDR3 has 16 amino acids. Trimming cost V 0 bases and J 0 bases, with 11 bases left between them. The CDR3 region is CASSLAGGQSTDTQYF. The CDR3, as DNA: TGCGCCAGCAGCTTGGCCGGGGGACAGAGCACAGATACGCAGTATTTT. Variable domain in full (rest from reference TRBV5-1 and TRBJ2-3): KAGVTQTPRYLIKTRGQQVTLSCSPISGHRSVSWYQQTPGQGLQFLFEYFSETQRNKGNFPGRFSGRQFSNSRSEMNVSTLELGDSALYLCASSLAGGQSTDTQYFGPGTRLTVL.